This T cell receptor beta chain was captured in a study of cytomegalovirus exposure and HLA in healthy donors. This clone occurred a few times. Antigen: not known. Vbeta (60) and Jbeta (13) primers were used in the PCR. TCRdb's table, derived via immunoSEQ multiplex PCR, lists solely in-frame clones and lacks some. The sample lists fewer than 200,000 clones; 65% to 80% were seen once. With 6 bases clipped from V and 1 base from J, the junction kept 1 base outside the gene matches. This CDR3 is built from 13 residues. The germline CDR1 and CDR2 sequences are MNHNS and SASEGT. General study results and limits: In vitro checks showed that a few CMV-associated chains really do target CMV antigens.

This TCR derives from a female donor in good health and CMV-seronegative. Sequencing used PBMCs. The gene calls are TRBV6-1 and TRBJ1-1; 8 bases align to TRBD1. CDR3 residues: CASRGTGNTEAFF. CDR3 coding DNA: TGTGCCAGCAGGGGGACAGGGAACACTGAAGCTTTCTTT.